This paragraph covers one T cell receptor (beta chain) sequence. Its specificity is not known. CDR3 length equals 16 residues. Trimming took 5 bases from V and 2 from J; bases not matched to a gene: 11. Per germline, CDR1 MNHEY and CDR2 SMNVEV (reference sequence). Time point reported: week 35, safety follow-up. What each vaccine dose contained was 300 ug of mutant IDH1 20-mer peptide, accompanied by topical imiquimod. Sequenced by immunoSEQ multiplex PCR; TCRdb stores in-frame clones only, minus some. The table records some 60,000 clones, 85% to 90% of them present only once. This sample stems from a study of a mutant IDH1 vaccine in newly diagnosed glioma.

The receptor was derived from a man between 40 and 49 years old with glioma. V usage is TRBV27 and J usage is TRBJ2-7; 8 nucleotides match TRBD2. Sequenced here: PBMCs, sampled from a glioma patient whose treatment included an IDH1 peptide vaccine. The CDR3 spells CASSGVFPGLAYEQYF. The CDR3 nucleotides are TGTGCCAGCAGTGGAGTTTTTCCGGGACTAGCCTACGAGCAGTACTTC.